The present TCR beta chain was sequenced within a study of patients and donors after allogeneic stem cell transplantation. TCRdb passed the RT-PCR reads through MiXCR, listing each CDR3 protein once. The sample lists about 960,000 distinct CDR3 sequences, over 15% occurring once. The sample holds a few counts of this clonotype. This TCR was recovered from a human donor who was either an allogeneic HSCT recipient or a stem cell or donor lymphocyte infusion donor (not recorded which). It is not recorded whose cells these are; they may come from a transplant donor. The sequenced sample was blood, either unsorted or a sorted T cell fraction (not recorded which).

The CDR3 spells CSASRGTSGYEQYF. The DNA of the CDR3 is TGCAGTGCGTCGAGGGGGACTAGCGGCTACGAGCAGTACTTC. The chain couples TRBV20-1 to TRBJ2-7, with 11 bases matching TRBD2. Losses at the gene ends were 6 bases for V and 3 bases for J; bases not matched to a gene: 7. This CDR3 has 14 amino acids. Germline V gives CDR1 DFQATT, CDR2 SNEGSKA (reference sequence).